This TCR beta chain was identified during a study of T cell responses to AZD1222 COVID-19 vaccine. Sequencing used immunoSEQ multiplex PCR; TCRdb keeps in-frame clones, though not all of them. The profile covers approximately 89,000 clones, with 75% to 95% appearing a single time and about 4.9% taken by the ten largest. Source: peripheral blood, taken on day 0 of MenACWY control vaccination. This receptor was taken from an adult in good health.

CDR3 in amino acids: CATSDLRSTGVKGDGYTF. DNA for the CDR3: TGTGCCACCAGTGATTTGCGATCTACAGGGGTGAAAGGGGATGGCTACACCTTC. The chain uses TRBV24-1 and TRBJ1-2; 7 nucleotides agree with TRBD1. Germline assignment: CDR1 KGHDR and CDR2 SFDVKD. V lost 0 bases and J lost 6; bases outside the gene matches: 15. This CDR3 has 18 amino acids.